A selection of T cell receptor beta chains follows, all from one sample in a study of T-cell memory formation after mild COVID-19. TCRdb reprocessed the 5' RACE reads with MiXCR, giving one entry per CDR3 protein. In the table there are 550,000 to 700,000 distinct CDR3 sequences, approximately 15% of which are singletons. What was sequenced was PBMCs or a T cell subset sorted from them (not recorded which). These receptors were collected from an adult woman who had mild COVID-19 (a few samples of this study predate the infection). Cell type and time point are not known. Each CDR3 is given with its conserved first and last residue. The D gene is left open where the match is weak. Clone size appears in some rows only: once, few, many, or a class for an expanded clone.

TRBV7-8,TRBJ2-7,TRBD2,.,CASSLSPGLVSEQYF,TGTGCCAGCAGCCTGTCGCCGGGACTAGTGAGCGAGCAGTACTTC
TRBV20-1,TRBJ2-2,TRBD1,few,CSALDRGNTGELFF,TGCAGTGCTTTGGACAGGGGGAACACCGGGGAGCTGTTTTTT
TRBV20-1,TRBJ2-1,TRBD2,few,CSAYPTSGGYGEQFF,TGCAGTGCCTATCCGACTAGCGGGGGGTATGGTGAGCAGTTCTTC
TRBV4-1,TRBJ2-2,TRBD2,many,CASSDLGSGRNTGELFF,TGCGCCAGCAGCGACTTGGGGAGCGGGAGAAACACCGGGGAGCTGTTTTTT
TRBV12-3/TRBV12-4,TRBJ2-1,.,many,CAIPGESINNEQFF,TGTGCCATCCCCGGGGAGTCTATTAACAATGAGCAGTTCTTC
TRBV20-1,TRBJ1-5,.,.,CSASRGGGAGSNQPQHF,TGCAGTGCTAGCCGCGGAGGGGGGGCGGGGAGCAATCAGCCCCAGCATTTT
TRBV15,TRBJ1-5,.,few,CATSRDRVSNQPQHF,TGTGCCACCAGCAGAGATCGGGTTAGCAATCAGCCCCAGCATTTT
TRBV12-3/TRBV12-4,TRBJ2-1,.,.,CASSPDSSSYNEQFF,TGTGCCAGCAGCCCCGACTCCAGCTCCTACAATGAGCAGTTCTTC
TRBV25-1,TRBJ2-2,.,few,CASSELNKDTGELFF,TGTGCCAGCAGTGAATTAAACAAAGACACCGGGGAGCTGTTTTTT
TRBV7-2,TRBJ2-7,.,.,CASSFSGGYEQYF,TGTGCCAGCAGCTTTTCTGGTGGCTACGAGCAGTACTTC
TRBV10-2,TRBJ2-7,TRBD2,few,CASSEVAKLAGSDEQYF,TGCGCCAGCAGTGAGGTCGCGAAACTAGCGGGGTCCGACGAGCAGTACTTC
TRBV25-1,TRBJ1-3,.,few,CASSPSDRHGNTIYF,TGTGCCAGCAGTCCCTCCGACAGGCACGGAAACACCATATATTTT
TRBV20-1,TRBJ2-3,TRBD2,few,CSARAGLAPSTDTQYF,TGCAGTGCTAGAGCCGGACTAGCGCCTAGCACAGATACGCAGTATTTT
TRBV12-3/TRBV12-4,TRBJ1-5,.,few,CASSLTAVLGGNQPQHF,TGTGCCAGCAGTTTGACAGCGGTCCTGGGTGGCAATCAGCCCCAGCATTTT
TRBV5-1,TRBJ2-7,.,few,CASSLESRYEQYF,TGCGCCAGCAGCTTGGAATCACGGTACGAGCAGTACTTC
TRBV7-9,TRBJ1-1,.,.,CASSLGTSGEAFF,TGTGCCAGCAGCTTAGGGACCTCAGGTGAAGCTTTCTTT
TRBV24-1,TRBJ1-1,TRBD1,many,CATSDHRGTEAFF,TGTGCCACCAGTGACCACAGGGGCACTGAAGCTTTCTTT
TRBV6-2/TRBV6-3,TRBJ2-1,TRBD2,few,CASSYPGTSPYNEQFF,TGTGCCAGCAGTTACCCCGGGACTAGCCCATACAATGAGCAGTTCTTC
TRBV18,TRBJ2-1,TRBD2,few,CASSNSGRSWNEQFF,TGTGCCAGCTCAAACAGCGGGAGGTCTTGGAATGAGCAGTTCTTC
TRBV7-2,TRBJ1-6,.,.,CASSLLRDNSPLHF,TGTGCCAGCAGCCTTCTAAGGGATAATTCACCCCTCCACTTT
TRBV5-6,TRBJ1-1,.,.,CASIGVVRNTEAFF,TGTGCCAGCATCGGCGTTGTTCGCAACACTGAAGCTTTCTTT
TRBV29-1,TRBJ2-7,TRBD1,few,CSVEVRTPHRDRVNYEQYF,TGCAGCGTTGAAGTACGGACACCTCATCGGGACAGGGTAAACTACGAGCAGTACTTC
TRBV5-1,TRBJ1-6,.,.,CASSQTTVPSGSPLHF,TGCGCCAGCAGCCAGACGACAGTCCCGAGCGGTTCACCCCTCCACTTT
TRBV4-2,TRBJ2-1,.,few,CASSLQVGPELGNEQFF,TGTGCCAGCAGCCTACAGGTAGGACCAGAACTGGGCAATGAGCAGTTCTTC
TRBV24-1,TRBJ1-1,.,.,CATSDPTGNEAFF,TGTGCCACCAGTGATCCCACAGGGAATGAAGCTTTCTTT
TRBV12-3/TRBV12-4,TRBJ1-2,.,few,CASSALRYGYTF,TGTGCCAGCAGTGCCCTTCGCTATGGCTACACCTTC
TRBV5-1,TRBJ1-2,TRBD1,many,CASSLGHRDSSYGYTF,TGCGCCAGCAGCTTGGGCCACCGGGACAGTTCTTACGGCTACACCTTC
TRBV9,TRBJ2-1,TRBD2,.,CASSVAGLAGTEQFF,TGTGCCAGCAGCGTAGCGGGCCTAGCGGGAACCGAGCAGTTCTTC
TRBV7-8,TRBJ2-2,.,.,CASSLFNGDTGELFF,TGTGCCAGCAGCTTATTTAACGGAGACACCGGGGAGCTGTTTTTT
TRBV2,TRBJ1-5,TRBD1,.,CASGTGRDYNQPQHF,TGTGCCAGCGGGACAGGGCGTGATTATAATCAGCCCCAGCATTTT
TRBV23-1,TRBJ2-1,TRBD2,few,CASSQSGGSPYNEQFF,TGCGCCAGCAGTCAATCGGGAGGGTCTCCCTACAATGAGCAGTTCTTC
TRBV3-1,TRBJ1-6,.,.,CASSQDLGTGSPLHF,TGTGCCAGCAGCCAAGATTTGGGTACGGGTTCACCCCTCCACTTT
TRBV12-3/TRBV12-4,TRBJ2-3,.,.,CASSLWRGTDTQYF,TGTGCCAGCAGTTTGTGGCGGGGCACAGATACGCAGTATTTT
TRBV5-1,TRBJ1-3,.,.,CASSVSGNTIYF,TGCGCCAGCAGCGTCTCTGGAAACACCATATATTTT
TRBV4-1,TRBJ2-7,.,.,CASSQLSAGTYEQYF,TGCGCCAGCAGCCAGCTGTCGGCGGGGACCTACGAGCAGTACTTC